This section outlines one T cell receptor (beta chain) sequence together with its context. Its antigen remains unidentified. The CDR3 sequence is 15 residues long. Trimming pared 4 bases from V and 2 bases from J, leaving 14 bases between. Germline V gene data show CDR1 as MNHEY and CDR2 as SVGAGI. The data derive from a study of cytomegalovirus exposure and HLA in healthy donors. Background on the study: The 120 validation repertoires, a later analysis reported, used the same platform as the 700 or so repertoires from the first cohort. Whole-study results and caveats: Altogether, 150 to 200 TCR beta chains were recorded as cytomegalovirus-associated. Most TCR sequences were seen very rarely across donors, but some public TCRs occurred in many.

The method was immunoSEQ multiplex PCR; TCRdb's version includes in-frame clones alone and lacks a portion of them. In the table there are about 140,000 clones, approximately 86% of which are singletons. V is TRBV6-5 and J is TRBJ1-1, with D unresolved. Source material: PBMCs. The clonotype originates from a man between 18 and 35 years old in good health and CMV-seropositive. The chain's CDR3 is CASSSSRRLNTEAFF. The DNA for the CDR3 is TGTGCCAGCAGTTCCTCCCGGCGGTTAAACACTGAAGCTTTCTTT.